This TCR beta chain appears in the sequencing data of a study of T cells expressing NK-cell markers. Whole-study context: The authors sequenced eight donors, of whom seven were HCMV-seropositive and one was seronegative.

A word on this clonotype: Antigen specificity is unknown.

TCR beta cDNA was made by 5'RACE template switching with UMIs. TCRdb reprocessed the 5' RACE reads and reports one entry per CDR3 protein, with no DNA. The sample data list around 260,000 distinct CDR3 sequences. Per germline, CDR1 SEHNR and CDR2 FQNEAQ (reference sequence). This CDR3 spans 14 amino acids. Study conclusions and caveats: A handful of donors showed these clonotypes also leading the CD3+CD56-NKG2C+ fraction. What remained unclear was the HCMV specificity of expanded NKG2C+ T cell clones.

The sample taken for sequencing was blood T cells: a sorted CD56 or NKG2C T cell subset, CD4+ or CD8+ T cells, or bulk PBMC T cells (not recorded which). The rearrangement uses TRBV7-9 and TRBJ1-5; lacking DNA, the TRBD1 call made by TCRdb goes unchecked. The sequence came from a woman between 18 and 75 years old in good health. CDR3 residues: CASSLGQGGWPQHF.